What follows is one T cell receptor (beta chain) and its context. Its antigen is not yet known. No quality values exist for individual bases; no much larger clone is one base distant. The library was generated by the immunoSEQ multiplex PCR assay. Held by TCRdb, this immuneACCESS table contains in-frame sequences only and omits some clones. Under half of the omission traces to an unresolved V gene where checked; the cause of the rest is unknown. The sample table records some 130,000 clones; over 75% of these occur just once. The biggest ten clones account for about 2.5% of the sample. The entry originates in a study of control samples from healthy donors and cancer patients (dated by TCRdb to 2020 to 2022). This receptor was identified in a man aged 40-49 years in good health. Sequencing was performed on blood.

The bases read TGTGCCAGCAGTTTCCAGGATTACACAGATACGCAGTATTTT. This is translated as CASSFQDYTDTQYF. The chain links TRBV6-5 with TRBJ2-3; the D gene cannot be named for sure. The CDR3 starts with the cysteine, ends with the phenylalanine, and has 14 residues. Of the read, only the CDR3 DNA is kept; its 42 bases are in frame from base 1. V lost 4 bases and J lost 2 bases; the stretch between them is 10 bases long. The germline V gene supplies CDR1 MNHEY and CDR2 SVGAGI.